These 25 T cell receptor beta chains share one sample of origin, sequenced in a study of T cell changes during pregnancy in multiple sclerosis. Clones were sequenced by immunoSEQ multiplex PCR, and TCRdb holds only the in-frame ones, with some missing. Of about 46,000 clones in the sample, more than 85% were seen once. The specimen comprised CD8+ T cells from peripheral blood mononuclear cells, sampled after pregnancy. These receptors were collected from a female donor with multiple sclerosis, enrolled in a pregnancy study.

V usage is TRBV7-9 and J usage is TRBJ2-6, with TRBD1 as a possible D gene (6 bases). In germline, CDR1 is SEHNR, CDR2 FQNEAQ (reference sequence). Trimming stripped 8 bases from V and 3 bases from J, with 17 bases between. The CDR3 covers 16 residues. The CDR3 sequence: CASGGQYEYGANVLTF. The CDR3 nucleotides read TGTGCCAGCGGAGGACAGTACGAATATGGGGCCAACGTCCTGACTTTC.

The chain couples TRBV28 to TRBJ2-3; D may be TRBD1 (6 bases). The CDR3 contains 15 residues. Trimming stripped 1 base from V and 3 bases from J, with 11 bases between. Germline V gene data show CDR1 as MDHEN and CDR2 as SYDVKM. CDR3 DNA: TGTGCCAGCAGTTTATCAGGGGATGGGACAGATACGCAGTATTTT. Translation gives CASSLSGDGTDTQYF.

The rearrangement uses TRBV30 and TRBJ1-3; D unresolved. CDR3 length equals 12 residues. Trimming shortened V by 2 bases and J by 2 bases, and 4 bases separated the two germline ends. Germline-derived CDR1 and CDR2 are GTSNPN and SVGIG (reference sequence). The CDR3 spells CAWSPAGNTIYF. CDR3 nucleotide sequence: TGTGCCTGGAGTCCAGCTGGAAACACCATATATTTT.

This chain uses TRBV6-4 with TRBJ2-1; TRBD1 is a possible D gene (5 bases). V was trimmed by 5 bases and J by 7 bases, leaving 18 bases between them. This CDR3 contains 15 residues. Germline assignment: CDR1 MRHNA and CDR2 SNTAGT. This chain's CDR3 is CASSKQATSGNEQFF. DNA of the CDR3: TGTGCCAGCAGTAAACAGGCCACCTCAGGAAATGAGCAGTTCTTC.

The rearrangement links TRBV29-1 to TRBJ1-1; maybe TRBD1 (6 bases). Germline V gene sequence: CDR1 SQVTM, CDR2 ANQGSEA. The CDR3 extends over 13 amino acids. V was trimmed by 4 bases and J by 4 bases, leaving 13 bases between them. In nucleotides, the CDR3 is TGCAGCGTTGGAACAGGGATCGTCACTGAAGCTTTCTTT. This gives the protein CSVGTGIVTEAFF.

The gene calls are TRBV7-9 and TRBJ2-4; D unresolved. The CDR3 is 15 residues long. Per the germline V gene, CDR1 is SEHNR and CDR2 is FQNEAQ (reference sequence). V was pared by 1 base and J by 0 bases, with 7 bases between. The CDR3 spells CASSLVQLAKNIQYF. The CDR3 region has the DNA TGTGCCAGCAGCTTAGTACAGCTAGCCAAAAACATTCAGTACTTC.

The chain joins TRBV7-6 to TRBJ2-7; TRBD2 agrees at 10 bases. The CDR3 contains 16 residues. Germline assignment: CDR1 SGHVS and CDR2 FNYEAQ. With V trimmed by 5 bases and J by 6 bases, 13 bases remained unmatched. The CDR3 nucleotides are TGTGCCAGCAGCCCAGTCCTCCTAGCGGGAGTACGCGAGCAGTACTTC. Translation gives CASSPVLLAGVREQYF.

The chain's CDR3 is CASSPSRVQNEKLFF. DNA for the CDR3: TGTGCCAGCTCACCAAGCCGGGTGCAAAATGAAAAACTGTTTTTT. This sequence joins TRBV18 and TRBJ1-4; D gene uncertain. V shed 2 bases and J shed 5 bases, with 12 bases lying between them. This CDR3 is 15 amino acids long. The germline V gene encodes CDR1 KGHSH and CDR2 LQKENI.

CDR3 DNA sequence: TGTGCCAGCAGTGACTCTACTAGCGGGGGGTATAATGAGCAGTTCTTC. It yields the protein CASSDSTSGGYNEQFF. J is TRBJ2-1 and V is TRBV6-4, with 12 bases aligning to TRBD2. The CDR3 has 16 residues. V shed 0 bases and J 7 bases; nucleotides not matched to a gene: 4. Germline lookup yields CDR1 MRHNA and CDR2 SNTAGT.

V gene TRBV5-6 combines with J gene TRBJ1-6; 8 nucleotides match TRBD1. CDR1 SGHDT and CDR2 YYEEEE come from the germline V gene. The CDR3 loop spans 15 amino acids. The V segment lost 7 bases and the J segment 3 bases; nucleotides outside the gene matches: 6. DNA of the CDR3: TGTGCCAGCCAGACAGGGGTTCTCTATAATTCACCCCTCCACTTT. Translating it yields CASQTGVLYNSPLHF.

The CDR3 sequence is CASSFDREGSYEQYF. The CDR3 bases are TGTGCCAGCAGTTTCGACAGGGAAGGCTCCTACGAGCAGTACTTC. The genes are TRBV27 and TRBJ2-7, with 7 bases fitting TRBD1. Trimming removed 3 bases from V and 0 bases from J; junction bases left unmatched: 5. This CDR3 region has 15 residues. Germline CDR1 MNHEY, CDR2 SMNVEV (reference sequence).

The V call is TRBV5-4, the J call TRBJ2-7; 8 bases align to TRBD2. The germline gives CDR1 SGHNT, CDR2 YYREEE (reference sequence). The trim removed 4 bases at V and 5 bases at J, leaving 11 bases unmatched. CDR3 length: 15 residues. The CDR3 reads CASSTPGTRAHEQYF. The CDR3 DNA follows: TGTGCCAGCAGCACACCCGGGACTAGAGCCCACGAGCAGTACTTC.

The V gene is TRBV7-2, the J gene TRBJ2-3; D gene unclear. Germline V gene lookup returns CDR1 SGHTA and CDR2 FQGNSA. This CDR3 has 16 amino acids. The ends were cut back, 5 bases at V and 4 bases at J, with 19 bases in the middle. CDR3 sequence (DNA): TGTGCCAGCAGCCCATCCCAAGCGAAGTCAGCAGATACGCAGTATTTT. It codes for CASSPSQAKSADTQYF.

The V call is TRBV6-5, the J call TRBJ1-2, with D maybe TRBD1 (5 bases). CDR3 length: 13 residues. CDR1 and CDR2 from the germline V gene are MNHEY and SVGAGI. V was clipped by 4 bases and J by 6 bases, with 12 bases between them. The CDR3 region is CASSFPGRDGYTF. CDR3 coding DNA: TGTGCCAGCAGTTTTCCGGGCAGGGATGGCTACACCTTC.

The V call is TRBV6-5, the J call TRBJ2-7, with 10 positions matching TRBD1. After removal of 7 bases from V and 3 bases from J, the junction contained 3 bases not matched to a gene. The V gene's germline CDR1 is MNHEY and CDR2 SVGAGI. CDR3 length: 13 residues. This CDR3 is CASMGTGVYEQYF. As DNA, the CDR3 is TGTGCCAGCATGGGGACAGGGGTCTACGAGCAGTACTTC.

The CDR3 loop reads CASSLEVYEGVKERSAFF. For the CDR3, the DNA is TGCGCCAGCAGCTTGGAAGTATATGAGGGGGTAAAGGAGAGGTCGGCTTTCTTT. J is TRBJ1-1 and V is TRBV5-1, with a tentative D call TRBD1 (6 bases). From germline, CDR1 is SGHRS and CDR2 YFSETQ. This CDR3 spans 18 amino acids. V lost 0 bases and J 11 bases, leaving 29 bases between the germline ends.

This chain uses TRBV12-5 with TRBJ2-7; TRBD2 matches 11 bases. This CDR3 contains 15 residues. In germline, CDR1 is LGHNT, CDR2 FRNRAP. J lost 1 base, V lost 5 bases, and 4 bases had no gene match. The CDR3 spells CASGPGTSGSYEQYF. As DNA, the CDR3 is TGTGCTAGTGGTCCCGGGACTAGCGGTTCCTACGAGCAGTACTTC.

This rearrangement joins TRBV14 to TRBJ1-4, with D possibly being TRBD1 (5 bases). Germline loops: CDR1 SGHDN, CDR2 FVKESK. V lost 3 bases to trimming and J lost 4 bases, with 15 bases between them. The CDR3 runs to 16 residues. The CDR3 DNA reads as TGTGCCAGCAGCCAGACGGCGGGGGACGGTAATGAAAAACTGTTTTTT. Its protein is CASSQTAGDGNEKLFF.

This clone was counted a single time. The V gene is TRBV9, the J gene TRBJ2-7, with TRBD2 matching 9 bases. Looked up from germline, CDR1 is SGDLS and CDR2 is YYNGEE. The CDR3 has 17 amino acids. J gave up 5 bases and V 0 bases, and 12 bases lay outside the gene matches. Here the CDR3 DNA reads TGTGCCAGCAGCGTAGCGACCCTTGCGGGAGGGCTTAACGAGCAGTACTTC. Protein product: CASSVATLAGGLNEQYF.

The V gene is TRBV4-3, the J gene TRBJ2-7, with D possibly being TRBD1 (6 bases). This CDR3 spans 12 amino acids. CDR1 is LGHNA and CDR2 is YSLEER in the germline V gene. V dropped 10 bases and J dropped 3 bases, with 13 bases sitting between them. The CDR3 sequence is CATSTGRYEQYF. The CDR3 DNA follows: TGCGCCACTTCGACAGGTCGCTACGAGCAGTACTTC.

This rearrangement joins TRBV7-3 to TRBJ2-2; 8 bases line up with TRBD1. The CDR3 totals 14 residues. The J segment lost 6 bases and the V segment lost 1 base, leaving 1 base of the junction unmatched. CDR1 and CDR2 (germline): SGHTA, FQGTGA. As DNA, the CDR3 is TGTGCCAGCAGCTTAATACAGGGGGCCGGGGAGCTGTTTTTT. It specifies CASSLIQGAGELFF. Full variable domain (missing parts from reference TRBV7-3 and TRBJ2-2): GAGVSQTPSNKVTEKGKYVELRCDPISGHTALYWYRQSLGQGPEFLIYFQGTGAADDSGLPNDRFFAVRPEGSVSTLKIQRTERGDSAVYLCASSLIQGAGELFFGEGSRLTVL.

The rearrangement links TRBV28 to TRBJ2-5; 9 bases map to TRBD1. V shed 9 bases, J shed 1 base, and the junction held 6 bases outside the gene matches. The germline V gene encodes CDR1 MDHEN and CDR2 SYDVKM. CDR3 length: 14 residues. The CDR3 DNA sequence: TGTGCCAGTCGGGACAGGGCGTTCCAAGAGACCCAGTACTTC. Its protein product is CASRDRAFQETQYF. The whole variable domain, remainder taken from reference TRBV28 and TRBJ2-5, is DVKVTQSSRYLVKRTGEKVFLECVQDMDHENMFWYRQDPGLGLRLIYFSYDVKMKEKGDIPEGYSVSREKKERFSLILESASTNQTSMYLCASRDRAFQETQYFGPGTRLLVL.

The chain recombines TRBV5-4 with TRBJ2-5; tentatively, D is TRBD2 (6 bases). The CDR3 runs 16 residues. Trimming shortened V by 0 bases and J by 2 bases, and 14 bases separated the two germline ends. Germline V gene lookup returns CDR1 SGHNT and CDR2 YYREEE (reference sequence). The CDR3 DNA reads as TGTGCCAGCAGCTTGGTGCCGCGGGACGGTCAAGAGACCCAGTACTTC. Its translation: CASSLVPRDGQETQYF.

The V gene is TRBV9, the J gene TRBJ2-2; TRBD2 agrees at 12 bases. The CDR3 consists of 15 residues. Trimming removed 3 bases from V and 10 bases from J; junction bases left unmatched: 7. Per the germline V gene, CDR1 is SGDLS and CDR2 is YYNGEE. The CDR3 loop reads CASSGGLAGSEELFF. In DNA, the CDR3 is TGTGCCAGCAGCGGTGGACTAGCGGGGAGTGAGGAGCTGTTTTTT.

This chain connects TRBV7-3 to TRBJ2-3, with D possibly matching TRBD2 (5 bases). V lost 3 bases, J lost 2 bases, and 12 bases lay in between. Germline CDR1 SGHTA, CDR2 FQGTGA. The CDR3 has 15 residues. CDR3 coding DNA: TGTGCCAGCAGCTTGCTCGGACTGATCACAGATACGCAGTATTTT. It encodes CASSLLGLITDTQYF.